This T cell receptor (beta chain) was profiled in a study of blood T cell repertoires in COVID-19. As for the study in general: T cells, B-cell-depleted T cells, or PBMCs supplied cDNA or gDNA.

The method was immunoSEQ multiplex PCR; TCRdb's version includes in-frame clones alone and lacks a portion of them. The sample yields about 140,000 clones, more than 70% seen once. Participants were aged 18 to 89 years, lived in 25 or so US areas, and enrolled virtually. This CDR3 has 20 amino acids. Per germline, CDR1 SNHLY and CDR2 FYNNEI. With V trimmed by 7 bases and J by 3 bases, 23 bases remained unmatched. The material sequenced was PBMCs or T cells enriched from blood (not recorded which). This TCR came from a man between 40 and 49 years old with acute COVID-19. J is TRBJ2-7 and V is TRBV2, with 11 bases that match TRBD2. CDR3 in DNA: TGTGCCAGCAAAGCTACTAGCGGGAGATTTACGGGCCGAGGGGACTACGAGCAGTACTTC. The encoded protein is CASKATSGRFTGRGDYEQYF. The full variable domain, completed using reference TRBV2 and TRBJ2-7, is EPEVTQTPSHQVTQMGQEVILRCVPISNHLYFYWYRQILGQKVEFLVSFYNNEISEKSEIFDDQFSVERPDGSNFTLKIRSTKLEDSAMYFCASKATSGRFTGRGDYEQYFGPGTRLTVT.